The 13 T cell receptor beta chains presented below share a single source sample, sequenced in a study of blood T cell repertoires in COVID-19. The protocol was immunoSEQ multiplex PCR, while the TCRdb copy is restricted to in-frame clones and leaves out a portion. The repertoire has about 180,000 clones, more than 70% of them found once; the top ten carry around 6.2%. Sequencing was done on a sample of PBMCs or T cells enriched from blood (not recorded which). All receptors derive from a middle-aged man who had recovered from COVID-19.

The chain has TRBV19 and TRBJ2-7; D not certain. Trimming removed 5 bases at V and 2 bases at J, with 13 bases between. Germline-derived CDR1 and CDR2 are LNHDA and SQIVND (reference sequence). The CDR3 is 14 residues long. This CDR3 reads CASSPRLVTYEQYF. In DNA, the CDR3 is TGTGCCAGTAGTCCGCGACTCGTTACCTACGAGCAGTACTTC.

The V gene is TRBV30, the J gene TRBJ2-3, with 8 bases fitting TRBD2. With V trimmed by 3 bases and J by 2 bases, 19 bases remained unmatched. This CDR3 is built from 19 residues. CDR1 is GTSNPN and CDR2 is SVGIG in the germline V gene (reference sequence). The CDR3 sequence is CAWRTPWAGGPRSTDTQYF. The CDR3 nucleotides read TGTGCCTGGAGGACCCCCTGGGCGGGGGGCCCGAGATCCACAGATACGCAGTATTTT.

The rearrangement uses TRBV28 and TRBJ1-2; perhaps TRBD1 as D (6 bases). CDR1 MDHEN and CDR2 SYDVKM come from the germline V gene. Between the trimmed V and J ends, which lost 9 bases and 0 bases, there was a span of 8 bases. This CDR3 is 12 amino acids long. The CDR3 DNA reads TGTGCCAGTGGACAGTCTAACTATGGCTACACCTTC. This sequence encodes CASGQSNYGYTF.

This clone was observed a handful of times. The V call is TRBV5-1, the J call TRBJ2-2; D possibly corresponds to TRBD1 (6 bases). V dropped 2 bases and J dropped 5 bases, with 16 bases sitting between them. Germline CDR1 SGHRS, CDR2 YFSETQ. This CDR3 region has 16 residues. The CDR3, as DNA: TGCGCCAGCAGCTTTAAGTCAGGGGCGCGAACCGGGGAGCTGTTTTTT. It translates to CASSFKSGARTGELFF.

The rearrangement uses TRBV24-1 and TRBJ2-1, with 8 nucleotides matching TRBD2. CDR1 is KGHDR, CDR2 SFDVKD, per germline. V dropped 5 bases and J dropped 6; count of bases not matched to a gene: 5. CDR3 length equals 14 residues. Written as DNA, the CDR3 is TGTGCCACCAGTGTTCCGGGGGGGAGCAATGAGCAGTTCTTC. Protein product: CATSVPGGSNEQFF.

The chain uses TRBV5-6 and TRBJ1-2; 9 bases are a match to TRBD1. The germline V gene encodes CDR1 SGHDT and CDR2 YYEEEE. The CDR3 sequence is 15 residues long. J gave up 3 bases and V 4 bases, and 7 bases lay outside the gene matches. CDR3 protein: CASSTGQGSDYGYTF. CDR3 DNA sequence: TGTGCCAGCAGCACCGGACAGGGGTCTGACTATGGCTACACCTTC. Drawing the rest from reference TRBV5-6 and TRBJ1-2, the complete variable domain is DAGVTQSPTHLIKTRGQQVTLRCSPKSGHDTVSWYQQALGQGPQFIFQYYEEEERQRGNFPDRFSGHQFPNYSSELNVNALLLGDSALYLCASSTGQGSDYGYTFGSGTRLTVV.

The chain uses TRBV19 and TRBJ1-2; 9 nucleotides align to TRBD1. With 0 bases clipped from V and 6 bases from J, the junction kept 11 bases outside the gene matches. This CDR3 contains 17 residues. CDR1 and CDR2 (germline): LNHDA, SQIVND (reference sequence). Here the CDR3 reads CASSIDLSGQGSHGYTF. In nucleotides, the CDR3 is TGTGCCAGTAGTATAGATCTCTCGGGACAGGGTTCACATGGCTACACCTTC.

The gene calls are TRBV5-4 and TRBJ2-3; D possibly corresponds to TRBD1 (5 bases). Germline values: CDR1 SGHNT, CDR2 YYREEE (reference sequence). V was pared by 5 bases and J by 1 base, with 17 bases between. This CDR3 has 16 residues. The CDR3 is CASSQMERGGTDTQYF. CDR3 bases: TGTGCCAGCAGTCAAATGGAAAGGGGTGGCACAGATACGCAGTATTTT.

The chain recombines TRBV28 with TRBJ1-2; 7 bases fit TRBD1. This CDR3 is 16 amino acids long. Germline CDR1 is MDHEN and CDR2 is SYDVKM. J was trimmed by 1 base and V by 7 bases; bases with no gene match: 12. The CDR3 reads CASTLDRSMDNYGYTF. CDR3 nucleotides: TGTGCCAGCACCCTGGACAGGTCTATGGATAACTATGGCTACACCTTC.

The chain has TRBV5-1 and TRBJ1-6, with D tentatively TRBD1 (5 bases). Germline V lookup: CDR1 SGHRS, CDR2 YFSETQ. The CDR3 has 14 amino acids. Trimming shortened V by 0 bases and J by 13 bases, and 14 bases separated the two germline ends. CDR3 in amino acids: CASSLEVGHPPLHF. In DNA, the CDR3 is TGCGCCAGCAGCTTGGAGGTGGGGCACCCGCCCCTCCACTTT.

The V and J genes are TRBV7-9 and TRBJ2-7; D is unclear. V dropped 1 base and J dropped 12 bases, with 13 bases sitting between them. In germline, CDR1 is SEHNR, CDR2 FQNEAQ (reference sequence). This CDR3 region has 12 residues. The CDR3 nucleotides are TGTGCCAGCAGCTTAGGCGGCCCGCCTTGGTACTTC. This gives the protein CASSLGGPPWYF.

The gene calls are TRBV25-1 and TRBJ1-2; the D gene is possibly TRBD1 (5 bases). Germline CDR1 MGHDK, CDR2 SYGVNS. V dropped 0 bases and J dropped 8 bases, with 16 bases sitting between them. The CDR3 totals 15 residues. CDR3 sequence (DNA): TGTGCCAGCAGTGAATACCCCGTCAGCCAGGGAGGCTACACCTTC. Its translation is CASSEYPVSQGGYTF.

CDR3 amino acids: CAWSRGVGYTF. CDR3 nucleotides: TGTGCCTGGAGTCGGGGGGTTGGCTACACCTTC. This chain links TRBV30 with TRBJ1-2; weak D call: TRBD1 (5 bases). The CDR3 runs 11 residues. Germline V CDR1 and CDR2: GTSNPN, SVGIG (reference sequence). V was clipped by 2 bases and J by 7 bases, with 8 bases between them.